These T cell receptor beta chains were read from a single sample in a study of cytomegalovirus exposure and HLA in healthy donors. The repertoire was sequenced with immunoSEQ multiplex PCR; TCRdb's copy has only in-frame clones and lacks some. The sample lists about 99,000 clones; approximately 72% were seen once. The specimen sequenced was PBMCs. These receptors were taken from a woman aged 45-59 years in good health and CMV-seronegative. Both conserved end residues are part of each CDR3. A D gene is named only where the DNA matches it firmly. A row's size may be missing; if present it is once, few, many or a size class.

j_call | d_call | v_call | clone_size | cdr3_nt | cdr3_aa
TRBJ2-7 | TRBD2 | TRBV9 | few | TGTGCCAGCAGCGAGGGGCGGGAGGATTACGAGCAGTACTTC | CASSEGREDYEQYF
TRBJ2-5 | TRBD1 | TRBV6-5 | . | TGTGCCAGCAGTTACACTGGACAGGTTTCCCAAGAGACCCAGTACTTC | CASSYTGQVSQETQYF
TRBJ2-1 | TRBD2 | TRBV7-9 | . | TGTGCCAGCACCTTACTAGCGGGGGGCAACAATGAGCAGTTCTTC | CASTLLAGGNNEQFF
TRBJ2-5 | . | TRBV28 | . | TGTGCCAGCAGTTTATCGGGGATAGGAGAGACCCAGTACTTC | CASSLSGIGETQYF
TRBJ2-7 | . | TRBV6-5 | . | TGTGCCAGCGGCGGGACTTTCCTAGGAGAGCAGTACTTC | CASGGTFLGEQYF
TRBJ2-2 | . | TRBV7-2 | . | TGTGCCAGCAGCTTAGGGGCCAGATACACCGGGGAGCTGTTTTTT | CASSLGARYTGELFF
TRBJ1-1 | . | TRBV14 | . | TGTGCCAGCAGCCAAGTCGGGACACAAGTTGAAGCTTTCTTT | CASSQVGTQVEAFF
TRBJ1-4 | TRBD1 | TRBV19 | few | TGTGCCAGTAGTAACTCGGGACAGGGTCGTGAAAAACTGTTTTTT | CASSNSGQGREKLFF
TRBJ2-2 | TRBD2 | TRBV6-1 | once | TGTGCCAGCAGTGAGAGCGGGAGGGGTACCGGGGAGCTGTTTTTT | CASSESGRGTGELFF
TRBJ1-5 | TRBD1 | TRBV10-1 | few | TGCGCCAGCCCCGACAGGGGGGAGCCCCAGCATTTT | CASPDRGEPQHF